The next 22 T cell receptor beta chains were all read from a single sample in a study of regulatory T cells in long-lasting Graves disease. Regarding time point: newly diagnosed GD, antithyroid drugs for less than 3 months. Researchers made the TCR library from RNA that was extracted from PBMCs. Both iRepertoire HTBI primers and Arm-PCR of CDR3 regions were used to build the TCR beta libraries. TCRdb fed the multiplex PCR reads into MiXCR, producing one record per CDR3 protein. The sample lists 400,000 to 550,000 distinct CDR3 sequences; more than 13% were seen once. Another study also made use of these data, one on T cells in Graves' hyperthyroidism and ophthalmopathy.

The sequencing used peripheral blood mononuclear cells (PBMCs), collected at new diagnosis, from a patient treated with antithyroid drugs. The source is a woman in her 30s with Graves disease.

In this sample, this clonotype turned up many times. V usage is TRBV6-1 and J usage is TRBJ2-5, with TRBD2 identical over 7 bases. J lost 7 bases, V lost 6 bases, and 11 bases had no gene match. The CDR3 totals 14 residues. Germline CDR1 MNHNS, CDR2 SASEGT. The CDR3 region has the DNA TGTGCCAGCAGGAAGACGCGGGAGAACTGGACCCAGTACTTC. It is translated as CASRKTRENWTQYF.

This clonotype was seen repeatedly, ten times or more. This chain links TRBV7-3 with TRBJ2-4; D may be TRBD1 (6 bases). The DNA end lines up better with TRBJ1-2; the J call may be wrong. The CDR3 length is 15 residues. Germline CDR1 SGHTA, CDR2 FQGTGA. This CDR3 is CASSLSGGADYGYTF. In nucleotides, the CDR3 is TGTGCCAGCAGCTTAAGTGGGGGGGCGGACTATGGCTACACCTTC.

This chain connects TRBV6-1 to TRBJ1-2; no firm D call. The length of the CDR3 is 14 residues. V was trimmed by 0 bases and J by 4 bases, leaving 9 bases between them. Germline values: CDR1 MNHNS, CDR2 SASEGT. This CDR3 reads CASSEAWQRYGYTF. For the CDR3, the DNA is TGTGCCAGCAGTGAAGCTTGGCAGCGCTATGGCTACACCTTC.

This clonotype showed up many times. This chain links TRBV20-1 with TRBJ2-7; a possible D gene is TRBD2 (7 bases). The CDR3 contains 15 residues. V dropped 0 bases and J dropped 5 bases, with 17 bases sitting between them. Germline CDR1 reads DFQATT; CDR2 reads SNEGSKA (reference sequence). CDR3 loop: CSAREGGAGRHEQYF. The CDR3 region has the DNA TGCAGTGCTAGAGAAGGGGGGGCAGGGAGACACGAGCAGTACTTC.

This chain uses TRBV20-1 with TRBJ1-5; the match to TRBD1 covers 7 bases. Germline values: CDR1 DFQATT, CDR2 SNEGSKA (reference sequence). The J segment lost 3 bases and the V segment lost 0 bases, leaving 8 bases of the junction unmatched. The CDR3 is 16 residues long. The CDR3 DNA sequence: TGCAGTGCTAGAGATATGAGGACAGGACACAATCAGCCCCAGCATTTT. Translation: CSARDMRTGHNQPQHF.

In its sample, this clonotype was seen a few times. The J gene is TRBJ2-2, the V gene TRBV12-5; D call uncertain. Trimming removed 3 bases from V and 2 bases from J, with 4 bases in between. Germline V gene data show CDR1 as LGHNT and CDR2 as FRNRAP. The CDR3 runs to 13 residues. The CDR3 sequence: CASGFYNTGELFF. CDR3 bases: TGTGCTAGTGGTTTTTACAACACCGGGGAGCTGTTTTTT.

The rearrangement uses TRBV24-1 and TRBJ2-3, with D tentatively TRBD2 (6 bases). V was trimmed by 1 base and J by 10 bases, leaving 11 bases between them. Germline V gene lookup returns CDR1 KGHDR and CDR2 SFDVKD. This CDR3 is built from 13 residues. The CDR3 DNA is TGTGCCACCAGTGATTTTCCGGGGGACCCGCAGTATTTT. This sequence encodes CATSDFPGDPQYF.

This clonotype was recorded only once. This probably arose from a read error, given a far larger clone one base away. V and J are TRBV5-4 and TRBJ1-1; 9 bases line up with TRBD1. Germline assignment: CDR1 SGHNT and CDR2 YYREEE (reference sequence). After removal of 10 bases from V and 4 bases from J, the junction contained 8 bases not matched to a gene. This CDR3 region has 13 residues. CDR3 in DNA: TGTGCCGGCCTCCGGGACAGGGCCACTGAAGCTTTCTTT. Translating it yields CAGLRDRATEAFF.

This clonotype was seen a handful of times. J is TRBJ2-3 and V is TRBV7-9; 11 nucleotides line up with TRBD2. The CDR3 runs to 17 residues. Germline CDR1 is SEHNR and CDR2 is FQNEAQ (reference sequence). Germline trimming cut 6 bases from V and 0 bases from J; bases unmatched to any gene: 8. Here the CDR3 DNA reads TGTGCCAGCAGTCCCCCGGGACTAGCGGCTAGCACAGATACGCAGTATTTT. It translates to CASSPPGLAASTDTQYF.

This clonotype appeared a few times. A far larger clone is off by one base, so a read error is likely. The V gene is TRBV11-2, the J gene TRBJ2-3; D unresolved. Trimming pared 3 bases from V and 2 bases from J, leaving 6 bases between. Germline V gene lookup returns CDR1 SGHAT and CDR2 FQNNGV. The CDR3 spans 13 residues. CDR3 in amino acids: CASSFGNTDTQYF. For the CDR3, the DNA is TGTGCCAGCAGCTTCGGCAACACAGATACGCAGTATTTT.

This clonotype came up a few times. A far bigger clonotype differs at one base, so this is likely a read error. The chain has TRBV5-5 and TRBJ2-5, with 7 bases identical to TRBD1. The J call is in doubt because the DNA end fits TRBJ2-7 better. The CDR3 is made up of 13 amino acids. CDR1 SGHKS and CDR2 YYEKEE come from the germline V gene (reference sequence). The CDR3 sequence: CASSRTGPYEQYF. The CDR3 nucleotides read TGTGCCAGCAGCCGGACAGGACCCTACGAGCAGTACTTC.

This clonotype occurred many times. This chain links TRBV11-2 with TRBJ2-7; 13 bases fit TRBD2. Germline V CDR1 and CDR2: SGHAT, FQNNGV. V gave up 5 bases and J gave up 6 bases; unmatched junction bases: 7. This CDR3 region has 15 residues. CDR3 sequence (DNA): TGTGCCAGCAGCCTACCGGGACTAGCGGGAACCGAGCAGTACTTC. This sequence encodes CASSLPGLAGTEQYF.

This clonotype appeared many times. DNA for the CDR3: TGTGCCAGCAGAGAGGGGGCGACCTGGGACACTGAAGCTTTCTTT. Protein: CASREGATWDTEAFF. The rearrangement uses TRBV7-9 and TRBJ1-1; 7 bases align to TRBD1. This CDR3 contains 15 residues. CDR1 is SEHNR and CDR2 is FQNEAQ in the germline V gene (reference sequence). The J segment lost 3 bases and the V segment lost 6 bases, leaving 10 bases of the junction unmatched.

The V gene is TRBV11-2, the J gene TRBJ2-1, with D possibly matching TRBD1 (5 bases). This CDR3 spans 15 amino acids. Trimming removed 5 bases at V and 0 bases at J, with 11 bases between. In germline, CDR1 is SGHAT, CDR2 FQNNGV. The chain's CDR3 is CASSPKRGSYNEQFF. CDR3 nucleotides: TGTGCCAGCAGCCCAAAAAGGGGCTCCTACAATGAGCAGTTCTTC.

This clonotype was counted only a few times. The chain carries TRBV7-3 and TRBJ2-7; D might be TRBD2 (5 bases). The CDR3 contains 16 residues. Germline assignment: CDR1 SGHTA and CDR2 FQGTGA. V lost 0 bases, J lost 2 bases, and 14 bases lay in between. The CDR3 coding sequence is TGTGCCAGCAGCTTAACGAGGGCAGGCCAAACCTACGAGCAGTACTTC. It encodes CASSLTRAGQTYEQYF.

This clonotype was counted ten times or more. CDR3: CASSLNPSYEQYF. In DNA form, the CDR3 reads TGTGCCAGCAGCTTAAACCCTTCCTACGAGCAGTACTTC. V is TRBV11-1 and J is TRBJ2-7; no firm D call. Germline V gene data show CDR1 as SGHAT and CDR2 as FQDESV (reference sequence). V dropped 2 bases and J dropped 1 base, with 6 bases sitting between them. CDR3 length: 13 residues.

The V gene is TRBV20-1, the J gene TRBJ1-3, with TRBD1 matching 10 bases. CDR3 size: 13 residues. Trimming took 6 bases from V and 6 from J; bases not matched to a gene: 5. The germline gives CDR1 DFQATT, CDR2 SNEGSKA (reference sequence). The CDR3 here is CSAADRGENTIYF. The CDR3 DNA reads TGCAGTGCCGCGGACAGGGGGGAAAACACCATATATTTT.

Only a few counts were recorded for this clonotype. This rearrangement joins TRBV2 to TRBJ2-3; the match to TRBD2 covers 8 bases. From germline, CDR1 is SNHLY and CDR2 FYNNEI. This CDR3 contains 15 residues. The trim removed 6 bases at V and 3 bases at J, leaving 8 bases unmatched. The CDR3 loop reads CASSRSGIVTDTQYF. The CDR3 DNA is TGTGCCAGCAGCCGTAGCGGGATAGTGACAGATACGCAGTATTTT.

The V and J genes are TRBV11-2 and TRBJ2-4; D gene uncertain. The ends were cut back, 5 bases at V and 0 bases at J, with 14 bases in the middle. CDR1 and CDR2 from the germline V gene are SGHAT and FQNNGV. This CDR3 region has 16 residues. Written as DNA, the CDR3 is TGTGCCAGCAGCGCCCGGCCCCCGGGAGCCAAAAACATTCAGTACTTC. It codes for CASSARPPGAKNIQYF.

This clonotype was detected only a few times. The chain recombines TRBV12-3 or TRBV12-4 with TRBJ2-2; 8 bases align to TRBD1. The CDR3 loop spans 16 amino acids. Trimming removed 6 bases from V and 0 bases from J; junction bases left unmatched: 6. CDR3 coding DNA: TGTGCCAGCAGACCAGGACAGGGTTCGAACACCGGGGAGCTGTTTTTT. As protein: CASRPGQGSNTGELFF.

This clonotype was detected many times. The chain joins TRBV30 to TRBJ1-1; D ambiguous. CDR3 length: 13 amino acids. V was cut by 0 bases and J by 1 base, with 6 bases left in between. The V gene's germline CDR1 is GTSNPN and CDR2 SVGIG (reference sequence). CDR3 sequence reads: CAWSVEKNTEAFF. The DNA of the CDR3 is TGTGCCTGGAGTGTTGAGAAGAACACTGAAGCTTTCTTT.

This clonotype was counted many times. CDR3 nucleotides: TGCAGTGCTAGATCTCGAGCAACAGGGGGATCACCCCTCCACTTT. It is translated as CSARSRATGGSPLHF. This sequence joins TRBV20-1 and TRBJ1-6, with TRBD1 identical over 8 bases. CDR3 length equals 15 residues. J gave up 10 bases and V 2 bases, and 10 bases lay outside the gene matches. Germline assignment: CDR1 DFQATT and CDR2 SNEGSKA (reference sequence).